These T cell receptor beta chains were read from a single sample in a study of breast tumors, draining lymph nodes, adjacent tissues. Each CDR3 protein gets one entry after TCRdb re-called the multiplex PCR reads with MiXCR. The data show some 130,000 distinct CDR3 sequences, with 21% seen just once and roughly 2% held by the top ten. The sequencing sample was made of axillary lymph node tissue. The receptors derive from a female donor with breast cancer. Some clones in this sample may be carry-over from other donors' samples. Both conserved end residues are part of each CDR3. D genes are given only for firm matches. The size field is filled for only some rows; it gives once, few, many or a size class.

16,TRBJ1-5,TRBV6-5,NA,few,TGTGCCAGCAGTTACTCAGGGTTTGGGAGCAATCAGCCCCAGCATTTT,CASSYSGFGSNQPQHF
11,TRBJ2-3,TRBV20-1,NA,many,TGCAGTGCCCAATACACAGATACGCAGTATTTT,CSAQYTDTQYF
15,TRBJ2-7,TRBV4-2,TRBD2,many,TGTGCCAGCAGCCAAGTGGGCGGGAGGAAACACGAGCAGTACTTC,CASSQVGGRKHEQYF
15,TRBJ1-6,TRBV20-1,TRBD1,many,TGCAGTGCTAGACTGCCGGGACAGGCGCCTTCACCCCTCCACTTT,CSARLPGQAPSPLHF
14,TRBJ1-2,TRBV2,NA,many,TGTGCCAGCAGTGAGACACTCGGGTTCTATGGCTACACCTTC,CASSETLGFYGYTF
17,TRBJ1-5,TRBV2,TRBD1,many,TGTGCCAGCAGTGAAGCGCTTCTAGGGGGCGGAGGTCAGCCCCAGCATTTT,CASSEALLGGGGQPQHF
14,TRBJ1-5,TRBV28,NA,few,TGTGCCAGCAGACCGTCTAGGGGCAATCAGCCCCAGCATTTT,CASRPSRGNQPQHF
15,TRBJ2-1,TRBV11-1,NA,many,TGTGCCAGCAGCTACGCCTTATCGGGTTACAATGAGCAGTTCTTC,CASSYALSGYNEQFF
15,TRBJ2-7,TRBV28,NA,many,TGTGCCAGCAGTTCGTTAAAGCAGAGGGGCTACGAGCAGTACTTC,CASSSLKQRGYEQYF
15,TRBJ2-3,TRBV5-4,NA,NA,TGTGCCAGCAGCTCCGGGACATCAAGCCGGGATACGCAGTATTTT,CASSSGTSSRDTQYF
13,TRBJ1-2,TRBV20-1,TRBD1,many,TGCAGTGCTAGAAGGGACAGATACTATGGCTACACCTTC,CSARRDRYYGYTF
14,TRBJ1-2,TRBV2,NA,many,TGTGCCAGCAGGGGGGACTCGAGGAACTATGGCTACACCTTC,CASRGDSRNYGYTF
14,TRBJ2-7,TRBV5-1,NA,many,TGCGCCAGCAGCACTACTTGGAGCTCCTACGAGCAGTACTTC,CASSTTWSSYEQYF
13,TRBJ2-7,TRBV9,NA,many,TGTGCCAGCAGTGAAGGGATCTCCTACGAGCAGTACTTC,CASSEGISYEQYF
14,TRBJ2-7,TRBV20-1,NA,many,TGCAGTGCTCGGACACCTTTCCATTTATACGAGCAGTACTTC,CSARTPFHLYEQYF
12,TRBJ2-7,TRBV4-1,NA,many,TGCGCCAGCAGCCAGGACTCCTACGAGCAGTACTTC,CASSQDSYEQYF
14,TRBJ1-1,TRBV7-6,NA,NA,TGTGCCAGCAGCTTAGCGGCGGGGAACACTGAAGCTTTCTTT,CASSLAAGNTEAFF